This T cell receptor (beta chain) was captured by sequencing in a study of blood T cell repertoires in COVID-19. Across the study: Acute-phase and convalescent COVID-19 samples originated in the United States, Italy and Spain. Sample material is recorded as cDNA or gDNA derived from T cells, B-cell-depleted T cells, or PBMCs.

V gave up 6 bases and J gave up 2 bases, with 9 bases separating them. CDR3 length: 13 amino acids. The germline V gene encodes CDR1 SGDLS and CDR2 YYNGEE. Original handling: Amplification with reference gene primers provided the estimates of nucleated cell counts. Generated by immunoSEQ multiplex PCR, the TCRdb table keeps only in-frame clones and is missing some. V and J calls and clone size are those listed in that table; D and trimming were worked out from the DNA. The table has 76,000 or so clones, approximately 87% seen once; the top ten hold about a sixth. The chain has TRBV9 and TRBJ1-3; D gene unclear. Sequencing was done on a sample of peripheral blood. This clonotype was obtained from an elderly man in a cohort sampled during active COVID-19. CDR3 residues: CASMPRAGNTIYF. DNA for the CDR3: TGTGCCAGCATGCCGAGGGCTGGAAACACCATATATTTT.